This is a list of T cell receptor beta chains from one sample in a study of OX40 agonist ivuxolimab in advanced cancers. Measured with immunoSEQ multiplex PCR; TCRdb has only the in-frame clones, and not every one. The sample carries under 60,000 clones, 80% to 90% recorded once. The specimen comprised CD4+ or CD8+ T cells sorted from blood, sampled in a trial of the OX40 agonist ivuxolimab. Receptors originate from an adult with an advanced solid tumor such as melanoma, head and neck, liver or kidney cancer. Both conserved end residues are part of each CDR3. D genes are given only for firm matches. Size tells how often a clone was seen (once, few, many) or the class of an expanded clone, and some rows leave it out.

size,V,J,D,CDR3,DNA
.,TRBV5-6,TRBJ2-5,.,CASSLVGKGTTQYF,TGTGCCAGCAGCTTGGTTGGGAAAGGAACGACCCAGTACTTC
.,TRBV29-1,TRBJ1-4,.,CSAQQGYSEKLFF,TGCAGCGCGCAACAGGGTTATAGTGAAAAACTGTTTTTT
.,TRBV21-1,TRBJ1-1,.,CAATTGGPEAFF,TGTGCCGCAACAACAGGGGGTCCTGAAGCTTTCTTT
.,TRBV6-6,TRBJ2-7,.,CASSLTGLSYEQYF,TGTGCCAGCAGCCTGACGGGCCTCTCCTACGAGCAGTACTTC
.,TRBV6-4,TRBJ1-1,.,CASRGVGSPDMNTEAFF,TGTGCCAGCAGGGGGGTGGGTTCACCCGACATGAACACTGAAGCTTTCTTT
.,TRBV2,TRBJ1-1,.,CASSLRPGWGSKEAFF,TGTGCCAGCAGTTTGAGGCCAGGCTGGGGGTCGAAAGAAGCTTTCTTT
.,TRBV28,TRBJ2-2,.,CASSKRANTGELFF,TGTGCCAGCAGTAAGCGGGCGAACACCGGGGAGCTGTTTTTT
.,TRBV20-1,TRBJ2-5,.,CSAPLKTQYF,TGCAGTGCCCCCTTGAAGACCCAGTACTTC
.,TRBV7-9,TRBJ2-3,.,CASSLLPTDTQYF,TGTGCCAGCAGCTTACTTCCCACAGATACGCAGTATTTT
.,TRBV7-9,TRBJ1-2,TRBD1,CASSPIPDRGGYGYTF,TGTGCCAGCAGCCCCATCCCGGACAGGGGGGGCTATGGCTACACCTTC
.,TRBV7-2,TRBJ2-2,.,CASSLVGGTGGELFF,TGTGCCAGCAGCTTAGTAGGGGGGACTGGCGGGGAGCTGTTTTTT
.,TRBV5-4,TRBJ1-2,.,CASSRQQGGGYTF,TGTGCCAGCAGCCGACAACAGGGAGGTGGCTACACCTTC
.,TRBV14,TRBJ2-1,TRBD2,CASRKAGTSGGAYEQFF,TGTGCCAGCCGAAAAGCCGGGACTAGCGGGGGGGCCTATGAGCAGTTCTTC
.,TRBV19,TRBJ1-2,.,CASEPGQNYGYTF,TGTGCCAGTGAGCCGGGACAAAACTATGGCTACACCTTC
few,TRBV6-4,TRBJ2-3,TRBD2,CASSDLAGGTDTQYF,TGTGCCAGCAGTGACTTAGCGGGGGGCACAGATACGCAGTATTTT
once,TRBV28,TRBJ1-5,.,CASRRSQSVSNQPQHF,TGTGCCAGCAGGCGATCGCAATCGGTTTCTAATCAGCCCCAGCATTTT
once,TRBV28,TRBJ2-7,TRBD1,CASSFRDREAYEQYF,TGTGCCAGCAGTTTTAGGGACAGGGAGGCCTACGAGCAGTACTTC
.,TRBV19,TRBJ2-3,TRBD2,CASSMGLAGPTDTQYF,TGTGCCAGTAGTATGGGACTAGCGGGACCCACAGATACGCAGTATTTT
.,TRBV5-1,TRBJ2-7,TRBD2,CASSSGLAGQYEQYF,TGCGCCAGCAGCTCGGGACTAGCGGGCCAATACGAGCAGTACTTC
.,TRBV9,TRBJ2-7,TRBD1,CASSVAGQGYEQYF,TGTGCCAGCAGCGTAGCCGGACAGGGGTACGAGCAGTACTTC
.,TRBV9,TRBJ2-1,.,CASSVAGGAWNEQFF,TGTGCCAGCAGCGTAGCTGGGGGGGCATGGAATGAGCAGTTCTTC
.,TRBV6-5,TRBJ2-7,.,CASRPQGGEYEQYF,TGTGCCAGCAGGCCACAGGGGGGGGAGTACGAGCAGTACTTC
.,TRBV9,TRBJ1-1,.,CASSGDTRDLNTEAFF,TGTGCCAGCAGCGGAGATACACGGGACTTGAACACTGAAGCTTTCTTT
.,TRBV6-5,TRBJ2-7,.,CASSPLGNEQYF,TGTGCCAGCAGTCCCCTCGGGAACGAGCAGTACTTC
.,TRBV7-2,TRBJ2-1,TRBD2,CASSVGLAGGPDNEQFF,TGTGCCAGCAGCGTCGGACTAGCGGGAGGGCCAGACAATGAGCAGTTCTTC
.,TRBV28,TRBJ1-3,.,CASLAGPGAGNTIYF,TGTGCCAGTTTAGCGGGACCGGGGGCTGGAAACACCATATATTTT
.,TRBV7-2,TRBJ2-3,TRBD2,CASSLVGGRADTQYF,TGTGCCAGCAGCTTGGTCGGCGGGAGGGCAGATACGCAGTATTTT
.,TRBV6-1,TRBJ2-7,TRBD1,CASRGQARVYEQYF,TGTGCCAGCAGGGGACAGGCCAGGGTCTACGAGCAGTACTTC
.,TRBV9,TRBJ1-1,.,CASNGGPTDTEAFF,TGTGCCAGCAATGGGGGACCGACGGACACTGAAGCTTTCTTT
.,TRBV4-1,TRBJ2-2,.,CASSHEGLGGTGELFF,TGCGCCAGCAGCCATGAGGGGTTGGGAGGCACCGGGGAGCTGTTTTTT
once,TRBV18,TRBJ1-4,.,CASSPDRRGEKLFF,TGTGCCAGCTCACCCGACAGGAGGGGTGAAAAACTGTTTTTT
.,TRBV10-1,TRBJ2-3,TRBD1,CASSGGQGTDTQYF,TGCGCCAGCAGTGGCGGACAGGGAACAGATACGCAGTATTTT
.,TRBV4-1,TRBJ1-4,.,CASSPYTTTNEKLFF,TGCGCCAGCAGCCCGTACACCACAACTAATGAAAAACTGTTTTTT
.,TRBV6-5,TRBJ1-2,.,CASSYSSWAGEGGYTF,TGTGCCAGCAGTTACTCCTCATGGGCAGGGGAGGGTGGCTACACCTTC
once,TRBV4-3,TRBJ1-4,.,CASSQEGALNEKLFF,TGCGCCAGCAGCCAAGAAGGGGCTTTAAATGAAAAACTGTTTTTT
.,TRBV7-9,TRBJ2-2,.,CASRVGPANTGELFF,TGTGCCAGCAGGGTCGGGCCCGCGAACACCGGGGAGCTGTTTTTT
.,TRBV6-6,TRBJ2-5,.,CASSYGPVYQETQYF,TGTGCCAGCAGTTACGGGCCCGTTTACCAAGAGACCCAGTACTTC